This T cell receptor beta chain came from a study of blood T cells in healthy people across ages. CDR3 length: 18 residues. V trimming: 5 bases; J trimming: 2 bases; junction bases outside the gene matches: 7. Looked up from germline, CDR1 is LNHDA and CDR2 is SQIVND (reference sequence). Combining a sample-barcoded 5' primer with a J-beta primer mix, a second PCR ran for roughly 7 to 12 cycles. TCRdb called the 5' RACE reads again in MiXCR, with one record for every CDR3 protein. The sample includes around 1.5 million distinct CDR3 sequences, 42% of them seen just once. This clonotype showed up just a few times.

The sequenced sample consisted of blood. This chain joins TRBV19 and TRBJ2-1, with 15 nucleotides matching TRBD2. This TCR was recovered from a woman under 30 in good health. The CDR3 DNA sequence: TGTGCCAGTAGTCCTCGGACTAGCGGGGGGGCCGCCTACAATGAGCAGTTCTTC. It translates to CASSPRTSGGAAYNEQFF.